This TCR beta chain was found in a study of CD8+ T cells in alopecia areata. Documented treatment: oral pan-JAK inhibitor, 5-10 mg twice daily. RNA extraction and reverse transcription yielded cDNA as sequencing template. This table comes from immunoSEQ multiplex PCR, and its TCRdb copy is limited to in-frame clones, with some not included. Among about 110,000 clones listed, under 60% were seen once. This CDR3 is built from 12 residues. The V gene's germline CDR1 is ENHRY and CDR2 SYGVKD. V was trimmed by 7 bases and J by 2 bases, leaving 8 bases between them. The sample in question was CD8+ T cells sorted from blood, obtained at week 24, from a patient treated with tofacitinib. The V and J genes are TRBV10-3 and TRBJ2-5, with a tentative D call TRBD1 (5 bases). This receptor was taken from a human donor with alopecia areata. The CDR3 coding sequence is TGTGCCATCAAGGGGCAACAAGAGACCCAGTACTTC. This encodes CAIKGQQETQYF.